This T cell receptor (beta chain) comes out of a study of CD8 T cells in Susac syndrome. Study in general: The Susac syndrome patients were therapy-naive, on corticosteroids, or on intravenous immunoglobulin alone at blood draw.

Random-hexamer reverse transcription was applied to 0.5 to 1 ug RNA. An immunoSEQ multiplex PCR amplified TCR beta CDR3 over 54 Vbeta and 13 Jbeta. MiXCR, run by TCRdb on the immunoSEQ multiplex PCR reads, gives a single entry per CDR3 protein. This sample has 240,000 or so distinct CDR3 sequences, with 96% found just once. The V and J ends lost 1 base and 5 bases, in that order; junction bases with no gene match: 10. The CDR3 has 16 residues. Per germline, CDR1 DFQATT and CDR2 SNEGSKA (reference sequence). Negative magnetic isolation gave CD8+ and CD4+ cells; FACS enriched CD8+ TEMRA. The V call is TRBV20-1, the J call TRBJ2-3; TRBD2 agrees at 9 bases. This receptor was taken from a human donor with Susac syndrome. The sample consisted of CD4+ T cells from PBMCs. CDR3 amino acids: CSARGLAAPTGDTQYF. The CDR3 region has the DNA TGCAGTGCTAGAGGACTAGCGGCTCCCACTGGAGATACGCAGTATTTT.